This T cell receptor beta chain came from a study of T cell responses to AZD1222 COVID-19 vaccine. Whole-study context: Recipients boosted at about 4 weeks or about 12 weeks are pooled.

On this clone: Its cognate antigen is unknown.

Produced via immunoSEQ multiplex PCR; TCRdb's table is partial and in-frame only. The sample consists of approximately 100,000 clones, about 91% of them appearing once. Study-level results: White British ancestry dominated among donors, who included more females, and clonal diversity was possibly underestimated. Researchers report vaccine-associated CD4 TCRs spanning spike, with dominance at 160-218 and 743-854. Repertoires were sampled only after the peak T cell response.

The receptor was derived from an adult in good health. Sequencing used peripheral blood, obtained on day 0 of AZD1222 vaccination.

The CDR3 region is CASSSRDRALGTEAFF. CDR3 sequence (DNA): TGTGCCAGCAGCTCGAGGGACAGGGCGCTTGGCACTGAAGCTTTCTTT. V gene TRBV7-9 combines with J gene TRBJ1-1, with 9 bases fitting TRBD1. This CDR3 has 16 amino acids. Germline CDR1 and CDR2: SEHNR and FQNEAQ (reference sequence). V lost 4 bases and J lost 4; bases outside the gene matches: 10.